This is a list of T cell receptor beta chains from one sample in a study of neurological immune-mediated disorders. Via MiXCR, TCRdb re-called the 5' RACE reads, giving one row per CDR3 protein. Among about 71,000 distinct CDR3 sequences, 9.5% to 13% were seen once, and the ten largest hold 9.5% to 10%. Sample: PBMCs. These receptor sequences come from a man in his thirties or forties in good health. CDR3s include the opening cysteine and the closing phenylalanine or tryptophan. D genes are given only for firm matches. Rows give clone size only sometimes, using once, few, many, or a class for an expanded clone.

J gene: TRBJ2-3; clone size: many; D gene: NA; V gene: TRBV20-1; CDR3 protein: CSAATGTQYF; CDR3 DNA: TGCAGTGCCGCAACGGGTACGCAGTATTTT
J gene: TRBJ2-2; clone size: many; D gene: NA; V gene: TRBV12-5; CDR3 protein: CASGDLVGNTGELFF; CDR3 DNA: TGTGCTAGTGGTGATTTAGTAGGTAACACCGGGGAGCTGTTTTTT
J gene: TRBJ1-3; clone size: many; D gene: NA; V gene: TRBV28; CDR3 protein: CASLEGFSGNTIYF; CDR3 DNA: TGTGCCAGCCTGGAGGGTTTCTCTGGAAACACCATATATTTT
J gene: TRBJ1-5; clone size: many; D gene: TRBD1; V gene: TRBV29-1; CDR3 protein: CSIGQGGNQPQHF; CDR3 DNA: TGCAGTATAGGACAGGGGGGCAATCAGCCCCAGCATTTT
J gene: TRBJ2-5; clone size: many; D gene: NA; V gene: TRBV20-1; CDR3 protein: CSASALGETQYF; CDR3 DNA: TGCAGTGCCTCGGCCTTGGGGGAGACCCAGTACTTC
J gene: TRBJ2-7; clone size: many; D gene: NA; V gene: TRBV28; CDR3 protein: CASSLYGRSYEQYF; CDR3 DNA: TGTGCCAGCAGTTTATACGGCCGCTCCTACGAGCAGTACTTC
J gene: TRBJ1-2; clone size: many; D gene: NA; V gene: TRBV5-1; CDR3 protein: CASSLSQGNHGYTF; CDR3 DNA: TGCGCCAGCAGCTTAAGTCAGGGTAACCATGGCTACACCTTC
J gene: TRBJ2-5; clone size: many; D gene: TRBD2; V gene: TRBV12-3/TRBV12-4; CDR3 protein: CASSLAGGSGMGETQYF; CDR3 DNA: TGTGCCAGCAGTTTAGCTGGGGGGAGCGGGATGGGGGAGACCCAGTACTTC
J gene: TRBJ2-1; clone size: many; D gene: NA; V gene: TRBV6-1; CDR3 protein: CASSEVASIGEQFF; CDR3 DNA: TGTGCCAGCAGTGAAGTAGCTAGCATCGGTGAGCAGTTCTTC
J gene: TRBJ2-7; clone size: many; D gene: NA; V gene: TRBV20-1; CDR3 protein: CSTHEERVSYEQYF; CDR3 DNA: TGCAGTACCCACGAGGAGCGGGTCTCCTACGAGCAGTACTTC
J gene: TRBJ2-6; clone size: many; D gene: NA; V gene: TRBV3-1; CDR3 protein: CASSYGGSGANVLTF; CDR3 DNA: TGTGCCAGCAGCTACGGGGGCTCTGGGGCCAACGTCCTGACTTTC
J gene: TRBJ2-7; clone size: NA; D gene: TRBD2; V gene: TRBV3-1; CDR3 protein: CANSLSSPSGRSYEQYF; CDR3 DNA: TGTGCCAACAGCCTAAGTTCCCCTAGCGGGAGATCCTACGAGCAGTACTTC
J gene: TRBJ2-2; clone size: many; D gene: NA; V gene: TRBV12-3/TRBV12-4; CDR3 protein: CASSFYGSNTGELFF; CDR3 DNA: TGTGCCAGCAGTTTCTACGGATCGAACACCGGGGAGCTGTTTTTT
J gene: TRBJ2-1; clone size: many; D gene: NA; V gene: TRBV5-1; CDR3 protein: CASSLDAASYNEQFF; CDR3 DNA: TGCGCCAGCAGCTTGGATGCGGCGTCCTACAATGAGCAGTTCTTC
J gene: TRBJ2-6; clone size: many; D gene: TRBD1; V gene: TRBV6-6; CDR3 protein: CASSYGNRDRFSGANVLTF; CDR3 DNA: TGTGCCAGCAGTTACGGAAACCGGGACAGATTCTCTGGGGCCAACGTCCTGACTTTC
J gene: TRBJ1-2; clone size: many; D gene: NA; V gene: TRBV20-1; CDR3 protein: CSAPDSYYGYTF; CDR3 DNA: TGCAGTGCCCCGGACAGCTACTATGGCTACACCTTC
J gene: TRBJ1-5; clone size: many; D gene: NA; V gene: TRBV28; CDR3 protein: CASSHSDGAQHF; CDR3 DNA: TGTGCCAGCAGCCACTCCGACGGAGCCCAGCATTTT
J gene: TRBJ2-7; clone size: NA; D gene: NA; V gene: TRBV7-3; CDR3 protein: CASSSTGISYEQYF; CDR3 DNA: TGTGCCAGCAGCTCGACAGGTATCTCCTACGAGCAGTACTTC
J gene: TRBJ2-5; clone size: many; D gene: NA; V gene: TRBV5-5; CDR3 protein: CASSSTGTKEETQYF; CDR3 DNA: TGTGCCAGCAGCTCAACCGGGACCAAGGAAGAGACCCAGTACTTC
J gene: TRBJ1-2; clone size: many; D gene: NA; V gene: TRBV27; CDR3 protein: CASSPQGRYGYTF; CDR3 DNA: TGTGCCAGCAGCCCGCAGGGGCGGTATGGCTACACCTTC
J gene: TRBJ2-1; clone size: many; D gene: TRBD2; V gene: TRBV20-1; CDR3 protein: CSASRTSGINEQFF; CDR3 DNA: TGCAGTGCTAGTCGGACTAGCGGAATCAATGAGCAGTTCTTC
J gene: TRBJ2-7; clone size: many; D gene: NA; V gene: TRBV7-2; CDR3 protein: CASSFLSYEQYF; CDR3 DNA: TGTGCCAGCAGCTTTCTCTCCTACGAGCAGTACTTC
J gene: TRBJ1-5; clone size: NA; D gene: NA; V gene: TRBV4-2; CDR3 protein: CASSQVGRGEINQPQHF; CDR3 DNA: TGTGCCAGCAGCCAAGTGGGTAGGGGGGAAATTAATCAGCCCCAGCATTTT
J gene: TRBJ2-6; clone size: NA; D gene: NA; V gene: TRBV28; CDR3 protein: CASSFTDPSRLTPSAANVLTF; CDR3 DNA: TGTGCCAGCAGTTTTACCGACCCTAGCCGACTGACCCCCTCTGCGGCCAACGTCCTGACGTTC
J gene: TRBJ2-2; clone size: many; D gene: NA; V gene: TRBV11-2; CDR3 protein: CASSLETGAGELFF; CDR3 DNA: TGTGCCAGCAGCTTAGAGACGGGGGCCGGGGAGCTGTTTTTT
J gene: TRBJ2-3; clone size: many; D gene: NA; V gene: TRBV6-2/TRBV6-3; CDR3 protein: CASTPRREGTDTQYF; CDR3 DNA: TGTGCCAGCACCCCCCGGAGGGAAGGCACAGATACGCAGTATTTT
J gene: TRBJ1-5; clone size: many; D gene: NA; V gene: TRBV28; CDR3 protein: CASSGGVQDQPQHF; CDR3 DNA: TGTGCCAGCAGTGGAGGGGTTCAGGATCAGCCCCAGCATTTT
J gene: TRBJ2-7; clone size: many; D gene: TRBD2; V gene: TRBV7-9; CDR3 protein: CASSEQGLAGVGEQYF; CDR3 DNA: TGTGCCAGCAGCGAGCAGGGTCTAGCGGGAGTGGGAGAGCAGTACTTC
J gene: TRBJ2-7; clone size: few; D gene: NA; V gene: TRBV29-1; CDR3 protein: CSVEARYRDKFSYEQYF; CDR3 DNA: TGCAGCGTTGAAGCGCGATACAGGGACAAATTCTCCTACGAGCAGTACTTC
J gene: TRBJ2-1; clone size: few; D gene: TRBD2; V gene: TRBV12-3/TRBV12-4; CDR3 protein: CASSLGLAGGPGEQFF; CDR3 DNA: TGTGCCAGCAGTTTAGGACTAGCGGGAGGGCCGGGTGAGCAGTTCTTC
J gene: TRBJ1-3; clone size: many; D gene: NA; V gene: TRBV7-9; CDR3 protein: CASSSTIAGRNTIYF; CDR3 DNA: TGTGCCAGCAGCAGTACCATCGCAGGCAGAAACACCATATATTTT
J gene: TRBJ2-6; clone size: many; D gene: NA; V gene: TRBV7-9; CDR3 protein: CASSPRGGSGANVLTF; CDR3 DNA: TGTGCCAGCAGCCCCCGGGGTGGGTCTGGGGCCAACGTCCTGACTTTC
J gene: TRBJ2-2; clone size: NA; D gene: TRBD1; V gene: TRBV7-9; CDR3 protein: CAVGQVSAGELFF; CDR3 DNA: TGTGCCGTAGGACAGGTGAGTGCCGGGGAGCTGTTTTTT
J gene: TRBJ2-7; clone size: many; D gene: TRBD2; V gene: TRBV27; CDR3 protein: CASSEPGLAAHEQYF; CDR3 DNA: TGTGCCAGCAGCGAGCCGGGACTAGCGGCTCACGAGCAGTACTTC
J gene: TRBJ2-3; clone size: many; D gene: TRBD1; V gene: TRBV5-1; CDR3 protein: CASSSTGGSTDTQYF; CDR3 DNA: TGCGCCAGCAGCTCGACAGGGGGAAGCACAGATACGCAGTATTTT
J gene: TRBJ1-2; clone size: many; D gene: TRBD1; V gene: TRBV28; CDR3 protein: CASSSGTVNYGYTF; CDR3 DNA: TGTGCCAGCAGCTCCGGGACAGTGAACTATGGCTACACCTTC
J gene: TRBJ2-3; clone size: few; D gene: TRBD2; V gene: TRBV4-2; CDR3 protein: CASSPRDSGSPDTQYF; CDR3 DNA: TGTGCCAGCAGCCCTCGGGATAGCGGGAGTCCAGATACGCAGTATTTT
J gene: TRBJ2-3; clone size: many; D gene: TRBD2; V gene: TRBV5-1; CDR3 protein: CASSGTGLGTDTQYF; CDR3 DNA: TGCGCCAGCAGCGGAACGGGACTAGGGACAGATACGCAGTATTTT
J gene: TRBJ2-1; clone size: many; D gene: TRBD1; V gene: TRBV3-1; CDR3 protein: CASSIRTGGNEQFF; CDR3 DNA: TGTGCCAGCAGCATCCGGACAGGGGGAAATGAGCAGTTCTTC
J gene: TRBJ1-1; clone size: NA; D gene: NA; V gene: TRBV7-9; CDR3 protein: CASSLGSTRQAFF; CDR3 DNA: TGTGCCAGCAGCCTTGGGTCTACCCGACAGGCTTTCTTT
J gene: TRBJ2-1; clone size: few; D gene: TRBD2; V gene: TRBV29-1; CDR3 protein: CSVELAGVGDEQFF; CDR3 DNA: TGCAGCGTTGAGCTAGCGGGAGTAGGGGATGAGCAGTTCTTC
J gene: TRBJ2-7; clone size: few; D gene: TRBD2; V gene: TRBV12-3/TRBV12-4; CDR3 protein: CASTSPRLAGGLYEQYF; CDR3 DNA: TGTGCCAGCACCTCCCCCCGCCTAGCGGGTGGCTTATACGAGCAGTACTTC
J gene: TRBJ2-7; clone size: many; D gene: TRBD1; V gene: TRBV7-7; CDR3 protein: CASSLGTGSYEQYF; CDR3 DNA: TGTGCCAGCAGCTTAGGGACAGGGTCTTACGAGCAGTACTTC
J gene: TRBJ2-3; clone size: many; D gene: TRBD2; V gene: TRBV29-1; CDR3 protein: CSENGGGADTQYF; CDR3 DNA: TGCAGCGAAAACGGGGGAGGGGCAGATACGCAGTATTTT
J gene: TRBJ1-2; clone size: many; D gene: NA; V gene: TRBV5-1; CDR3 protein: CASSLAGGADYGYTF; CDR3 DNA: TGCGCCAGCAGCTTGGCCGGAGGGGCGGACTATGGCTACACCTTC
J gene: TRBJ1-1; clone size: many; D gene: NA; V gene: TRBV5-6; CDR3 protein: CASSHGRHEAFF; CDR3 DNA: TGTGCCAGCAGCCATGGACGGCACGAAGCTTTCTTT
J gene: TRBJ2-2; clone size: many; D gene: TRBD2; V gene: TRBV7-3; CDR3 protein: CASSLLAGPNTGELFF; CDR3 DNA: TGTGCCAGCAGCTTACTAGCGGGACCGAACACCGGGGAGCTGTTTTTT
J gene: TRBJ1-3; clone size: NA; D gene: NA; V gene: TRBV20-1; CDR3 protein: CSARETGSSGNTIYF; CDR3 DNA: TGCAGTGCTAGGGAAACAGGGAGCTCTGGAAACACCATATATTTT